This is a list of T cell receptor beta chains from one sample in a study of multiple sclerosis patients with progressive multifocal leukoencephalopathy. Using immunoSEQ multiplex PCR, the repertoire was profiled, and TCRdb retains in-frame clones only, with some absent. This sample has roughly 32,000 clones, with 87% found just once. The starting material was PBMCs, obtained from a patient treated with natalizumab. The receptors were sampled from a woman aged 35 to 49 with progressive multifocal leukoencephalopathy. Both conserved end residues are part of each CDR3. Each record gives: clone size, J gene, D gene, V gene, CDR3 protein, CDR3 DNA. D genes are given only for firm matches. A clone size is listed for some rows: how often the clone was seen (once, few, many), or a class if it is expanded.

>few|TRBJ2-3|.|TRBV5-1
CASSLGTDRDTQYF
TGCGCCAGCAGCTTGGGGACCGACCGAGATACGCAGTATTTT
>.|TRBJ2-2|TRBD1|TRBV5-1
CASSLVAGGSHGELFF
TGCGCCAGCAGCTTGGTGGCAGGGGGCAGTCACGGGGAGCTGTTTTTT
>.|TRBJ1-2|TRBD1|TRBV27
CASSFQGAGGYTF
TGTGCCAGCAGTTTTCAGGGGGCGGGCGGCTACACCTTC
>.|TRBJ1-5|.|TRBV19
CASSIPGFNQPQHF
TGTGCCAGTAGTATCCCAGGGTTCAATCAGCCCCAGCATTTT
>.|TRBJ1-4|TRBD1|TRBV6-5
CASKQGGWEKLFF
TGTGCCAGTAAACAGGGGGGTTGGGAAAAACTGTTTTTT
>.|TRBJ2-7|TRBD1|TRBV7-8
CASTPTGHEQYF
TGTGCCAGCACCCCGACAGGGCACGAGCAGTACTTC
>few|TRBJ2-1|TRBD2|TRBV2
CASSERTSGRGDEQFF
TGTGCCAGCAGTGAAAGGACTAGCGGGAGAGGGGATGAGCAGTTCTTC
>.|TRBJ2-5|TRBD2|TRBV11-2
CASSSGGGGRETQYF
TGTGCCAGCAGCTCTGGAGGCGGCGGGAGGGAGACCCAGTACTTC
>.|TRBJ1-5|.|TRBV10-1
CASSETSAPQHF
TGCGCCAGCAGTGAGACGAGCGCGCCCCAGCATTTT
>.|TRBJ1-3|.|TRBV9
CASSVQSSGNTIYF
TGTGCCAGCAGCGTGCAGAGCTCTGGAAACACCATATATTTT
>once|TRBJ2-2|.|TRBV7-2
CASSLELGAGGELFF
TGTGCCAGCAGCTTAGAACTGGGGGCGGGCGGGGAGCTGTTTTTT
>.|TRBJ2-3|.|TRBV7-6
CASSLWSSGELYF
TGTGCCAGCAGCTTATGGTCGTCGGGGGAGTTGTATTTT
>.|TRBJ2-1|.|TRBV5-5
CASRFTGSSYNEQFF
TGTGCCAGCAGATTTACAGGGAGCTCCTACAATGAGCAGTTCTTC
>.|TRBJ1-2|TRBD1|TRBV6-6
CASRTAGQSEGYTF
TGTGCCAGCCGGACGGCGGGACAGAGTGAGGGCTACACCTTC
>.|TRBJ2-2|.|TRBV19
CASSIGQAQNTGELFF
TGTGCCAGTAGTATCGGTCAGGCCCAGAACACCGGGGAGCTGTTTTTT
>.|TRBJ2-1|.|TRBV4-3
CASSQDWGHSYNEQFF
TGCGCCAGCAGCCAAGATTGGGGACACTCATACAATGAGCAGTTCTTC
>.|TRBJ2-7|.|TRBV29-1
CSVAERGYEQYF
TGCAGCGTCGCCGAGCGCGGCTACGAGCAGTACTTC
>.|TRBJ2-2|.|TRBV2
CASSRETGAGSTGELFF
TGTGCCAGCAGCCGCGAAACGGGAGCGGGCAGCACCGGGGAGCTGTTTTTT
>.|TRBJ1-3|.|TRBV19
CASCDSSGNTIYF
TGTGCCAGTTGCGACAGCTCTGGAAACACCATATATTTT
>.|TRBJ1-1|TRBD1|TRBV5-1
CASSSQGANTEAFF
TGCGCCAGCAGCTCTCAGGGGGCGAACACTGAAGCTTTCTTT
>.|TRBJ2-1|TRBD1|TRBV11-3
CASSFRDRGYNEQFF
TGTGCCAGCAGCTTCCGGGACAGGGGATACAATGAGCAGTTCTTC
>.|TRBJ2-7|.|TRBV25-1
CASSEGGRGYEQYF
TGTGCCAGCAGTGAAGGGGGCCGGGGCTACGAGCAGTACTTC
>.|TRBJ2-1|.|TRBV7-8
CASSPAGHYNEQFF
TGTGCCAGCAGCCCAGCAGGTCACTACAATGAGCAGTTCTTC
>.|TRBJ1-5|.|TRBV7-2
CASSLVSQNQPQHF
TGTGCCAGCAGCTTAGTGTCCCAGAATCAGCCCCAGCATTTT
>.|TRBJ2-3|.|TRBV5-4
CASSLVDWVASTDTQYF
TGTGCCAGCAGCTTGGTTGACTGGGTCGCTAGCACAGATACGCAGTATTTT
>.|TRBJ2-5|TRBD1|TRBV4-3
CASSQEVDWTGPGDVPQYF
TGCGCCAGCAGCCAAGAAGTAGACTGGACAGGTCCCGGTGACGTGCCCCAGTACTTC
>.|TRBJ2-1|TRBD2|TRBV6-4
CASSVLAGVGNEQFF
TGTGCCAGCAGCGTCCTAGCGGGGGTTGGGAATGAGCAGTTCTTC
>.|TRBJ1-6|TRBD1|TRBV6-6
CASSTGQGHSPLHF
TGTGCCAGCAGTACCGGACAGGGGCATTCACCCCTCCACTTT
>.|TRBJ2-7|.|TRBV5-1
CASSLARTEPSYEQYF
TGCGCCAGCAGCTTGGCTAGGACAGAACCGTCCTACGAGCAGTACTTC
>.|TRBJ2-3|TRBD2|TRBV5-4
CASSLGAGDTDTQYF
TGTGCCAGCAGCTTGGGAGCGGGGGACACAGATACGCAGTATTTT
>.|TRBJ2-6|.|TRBV9
CASSEGESSGANVLTF
TGTGCCAGCAGCGAAGGGGAGAGCTCTGGGGCCAACGTCCTGACTTTC
>.|TRBJ1-2|.|TRBV6-5
CASSYSVRENYGYTF
TGTGCCAGCAGTTACTCGGTCAGGGAAAACTATGGCTACACCTTC
>.|TRBJ1-5|.|TRBV6-1
CASSEVALGGQPQHF
TGTGCCAGCAGTGAAGTTGCGCTGGGAGGTCAGCCCCAGCATTTT
>.|TRBJ1-1|.|TRBV27
CASRGGGQSNTEAFF
TGTGCCAGCAGGGGTGGTGGACAGTCGAACACTGAAGCTTTCTTT
>.|TRBJ2-7|TRBD1|TRBV28
CASSLLPGGYEQYF
TGTGCCAGCAGTTTACTACCAGGGGGTTACGAGCAGTACTTC
>.|TRBJ1-2|.|TRBV19
CASSIDRDTYTF
TGTGCCAGTAGTATAGATCGGGACACCTACACCTTC
>.|TRBJ2-1|TRBD2|TRBV6-5
CASSRKGLVNEQFF
TGTGCCAGCAGTCGTAAAGGACTAGTCAATGAGCAGTTCTTC
>.|TRBJ1-1|TRBD1|TRBV5-4
CASSPTGERNTEAFF
TGTGCCAGCAGCCCGACAGGGGAGAGGAACACTGAAGCTTTCTTT
>.|TRBJ2-7|.|TRBV19
CASSPRGAGPGYEQYF
TGTGCCAGTAGCCCGAGAGGGGCGGGCCCGGGCTACGAGCAGTACTTC
>.|TRBJ1-2|TRBD1|TRBV18
CASSPAPGQGGYGYTF
TGTGCCAGCTCACCCGCTCCGGGACAGGGCGGCTATGGCTACACCTTC
>.|TRBJ2-2|TRBD2|TRBV7-6
CASSLRSSGVTGELFF
TGTGCCAGCAGCTTACGTTCTAGCGGGGTCACCGGGGAGCTGTTTTTT
>.|TRBJ2-6|.|TRBV15
CATSTDLRRDPTEGHSGANVLTF
TGTGCCACCAGCACCGACCTAAGGAGGGACCCAACCGAGGGGCACTCTGGGGCCAACGTCCTGACTTTC
>once|TRBJ1-2|TRBD1|TRBV18
CASSSGQKESYGYTF
TGTGCCAGCTCATCGGGACAGAAGGAGTCCTATGGCTACACCTTC
>.|TRBJ2-7|TRBD2|TRBV11-3
CASSLGSPSGGYYEQYF
TGTGCCAGCAGCTTAGGGTCTCCTAGCGGGGGGTACTACGAGCAGTACTTC
>few|TRBJ1-6|.|TRBV7-9
CASTRTAENSPLHF
TGTGCCAGCACCAGGACAGCAGAGAATTCACCCCTCCACTTT
>.|TRBJ2-5|TRBD1|TRBV29-1
CSATGDVGETQYF
TGCAGCGCTACAGGGGACGTAGGAGAGACCCAGTACTTC
>.|TRBJ1-6|.|TRBV4-3
CASSQVERPNSPLHF
TGCGCCAGCAGCCAAGTAGAGCGACCTAATTCACCCCTCCACTTT
>.|TRBJ1-1|.|TRBV28
CASSTDRRQNTEAFF
TGTGCCAGCAGCACAGACCGGAGGCAAAACACTGAAGCTTTCTTT
>once|TRBJ1-2|.|TRBV19
CASSMFWGPPQRLNYGYTF
TGTGCCAGTAGTATGTTCTGGGGGCCACCTCAACGTTTAAACTATGGCTACACCTTC
>.|TRBJ2-3|.|TRBV2
CASTPTGSPADTQYF
TGTGCCAGCACCCCCACGGGGAGTCCAGCAGATACGCAGTATTTT
>.|TRBJ1-3|.|TRBV5-5
CASSLGGRYSGNTIYF
TGTGCCAGCAGCTTGGGGGGGCGATACTCTGGAAACACCATATATTTT
>.|TRBJ1-5|.|TRBV19
CASSSPQQASNQPQHF
TGTGCCAGTAGTTCCCCCCAGCAAGCTAGCAATCAGCCCCAGCATTTT
>.|TRBJ2-7|TRBD2|TRBV4-1
CASSLGLAGTYEQYF
TGCGCCAGCAGCTTGGGACTAGCGGGGACCTACGAGCAGTACTTC
>.|TRBJ2-2|.|TRBV7-6
CASRLSRDTGELFF
TGTGCCAGCAGGTTAAGCAGGGACACCGGGGAGCTGTTTTTT
>.|TRBJ1-5|TRBD1|TRBV19
CASSIANRGYNQPQHF
TGTGCCAGTAGTATAGCAAACAGGGGGTATAATCAGCCCCAGCATTTT
>.|TRBJ1-5|.|TRBV6-5
CASSVTGNQPQHF
TGTGCCAGCAGCGTTACAGGGAATCAGCCCCAGCATTTT
>.|TRBJ2-5|.|TRBV27
CASSLIPQGETQYF
TGTGCCAGCAGTCTTATCCCTCAAGGGGAGACCCAGTACTTC
>.|TRBJ2-5|TRBD2|TRBV5-1
CASSLGPSGPQETQYF
TGCGCCAGCAGCTTGGGTCCTAGCGGGCCCCAAGAGACCCAGTACTTC
>.|TRBJ1-4|.|TRBV5-4
CASSLEDEKLFF
TGTGCCAGCAGCTTGGAAGATGAAAAACTGTTTTTT